This TCR beta chain was profiled in a study of T cells in Graves' hyperthyroidism and ophthalmopathy (dated by TCRdb to about 2019). Background for the entire study: To identify TCR V-J signatures that set the groups apart, the researchers used a discovery cohort of about a hundred patients, made up of fewer than 50 with Graves' ophthalmopathy and 57 with stable Graves' hyperthyroidism. Whether ophthalmopathy could be predicted prospectively was tested in an independent validation cohort made up of under 20 hyperthyroidism patients plus 17 patients who later progressed to ophthalmopathy. The 100 or so discovery patients were divided at random into training and test sets in a 7:3 ratio. In addition, the study compared T-cell repertoires in thyroid tissue and in blood from six Graves' hyperthyroidism patients. Following sampling, methimazole starting at 30 mg daily was given to hyperthyroidism patients, and high-dose intravenous methylprednisolone was given to ophthalmopathy patients. The paper describes TCR Vbeta CDR3 sequencing of 140 or so peripheral blood samples, made up of some 42 ophthalmopathy patients, 70 to 75 hyperthyroidism patients and 17 progressor patients. Summary of the overall study and its limitations: Most expanded thyroid clonotypes (frequency above 0.001) were also found in blood, which suggests that blood repertoires may mirror thyroid immune responses. Sample size was not statistically predetermined, and investigators were not blinded to group allocation. In cross-validation, a model built on a 13 V-J signature told ophthalmopathy apart from stable hyperthyroidism with 85% to 90% sensitivity and roughly 83% specificity, and in testing the same model reached 80%/75%. During validation, the model predicted progression to ophthalmopathy a median of around 7 months ahead of onset, with 70.59% sensitivity and roughly 72% specificity.

Trimming at the junction amounts to 0 bases on V and 7 bases on J, and the germline ends lie 15 bases apart. The CDR3 goes from the cysteine to the phenylalanine over 16 residues. Only the CDR3 region is kept as DNA, spanning 48 bases read in frame from base 1. Via the germline V gene (reference sequence), CDR1 is SEHNR and CDR2 FQNEAQ. A remark on this clonotype: The clone's antigen remains unknown. No clone much larger than this one lies a single base away; base qualities are absent.

Patients with uncontrolled infections, other autoimmune diseases, pregnancy or lactation were excluded. Clinical symptoms, serum thyroxine and TRAb, thyroid ultrasound, and orbital computed tomography formed the basis for the diagnoses. Trizol reagent was used to extract total RNA, and RNA quality was then checked on an Agilent 2100 Bioanalyzer. The TCR beta CDR3 regions were amplified from the RNA transcripts. For the first round of RT-PCR on the TCR CDR3, the HTBI primer set was used together with the Qiagen OneStep RT-PCR kit. The libraries were constructed in a second round of multiplex PCR and then size-selected and purified. The libraries were sequenced on an Illumina HiSeq2000 using paired-end 100 bp reads. Per the original workflow: Raw data were processed with SOAPnuke, discarding reads with adapters, uncalled bases, mean Phred below 15, or no exact constant-primer or identifier match. High-quality paired reads were merged using COPE v1.2.5, and each unique nucleotide sequence was defined as a clonotype. MiTCR v1.1 was used to align clonotypes to the IMGT TRBV, TRBD and TRBJ reference segments. Analysis was restricted to V-J combinations with a frequency above 0.0001, which covered roughly 99% of repertoires. The TCS score was defined as the ratio of F50 (clonal expansion) to E x V (chaos), calculated using BLOSUM62-based TCRdist between CDR3 peptides within each V-J. Welch's t-statistics and random forest reduced several hundred V-J features to 13, which were used in a naive Bayes classifier (R e1071). The similarity between thyroid and blood repertoires was quantified using the Morisita-Horn index. TCRdb handled the public reads itself, with Q25 trimming in fastp and clone calling in MiXCR, and kept productive beta chains. Every CDR3 protein is listed once, alongside the most common genes and DNA of its rows. TCRdb, not the original authors, processed these V and J calls. Counted in this sample were approximately 700,000 distinct CDR3 sequences; just under 45% of them appeared once. The top ten clonotypes cover about 7.2% of the sample.

The clonotype originates from an adult man with Graves' disease, either hyperthyroidism or ophthalmopathy (not recorded which). The chain joins TRBV7-9 to TRBJ1-4; perhaps TRBD1 is the D gene, with 6 bases matching. The source material was peripheral blood or thyroid tissue (not recorded which). The CDR3 amino acid sequence is: CASSLALTGIGEKLFF. The nucleotide sequence is TGTGCCAGCAGCTTAGCGCTAACAGGGATCGGTGAAAAACTGTTTTTT.